The entry below gives a single T cell receptor beta chain sequence along with its context. This entry comes from a study of blood T cell repertoires in COVID-19. CDR1 and CDR2 (germline): SGHRS, YFSETQ. Between the trimmed V and J ends, which lost 0 bases and 2 bases, there was a span of 11 bases. The CDR3 has 15 amino acids. Clones were read by immunoSEQ multiplex PCR, and TCRdb kept only the in-frame ones, dropping some. The sample includes 70,000 to 90,000 clones, almost 85% of them seen just once. The receptor was derived from a man between 45 and 60 years old with COVID-19, enrolled during active disease. The sequenced sample consisted of peripheral blood. The genes are TRBV5-1 and TRBJ1-2; no clear D. The CDR3 sequence is CASSLAGRGNYGYTF. The CDR3 coding sequence is TGCGCCAGCAGCTTGGCCGGAAGAGGGAACTATGGCTACACCTTC.